The clone carrying this TCR beta chain came up a few times. Its antigen is currently unknown. Profiles of TCR beta VDJ and CDR3 were generated from a genomic DNA template. TCRdb itself ran the reads through MiXCR, one entry per CDR3 protein. This sample has about 110,000 distinct CDR3 sequences, with 51% found just once. The sample originates from a study of CD8+CD57+ T cells in acquired aplastic anemia. Study as a whole: The mean DNA yield obtained from sorted CD4+ and CD8+ cells came to approximately 3 ug.

Study observations and caveats: No significant difference in CD8+ Simpson's diversity was found between patients and controls.

Trimming stripped 0 bases from V and 0 bases from J, with 9 bases between. Germline lookup yields CDR1 LNHNV and CDR2 YYDKDF (reference sequence). The CDR3 extends over 15 amino acids. The chain couples TRBV15 to TRBJ2-7; D not resolved. This TCR derives from a human donor in good health, serving as a control. Sequences were obtained from sorted CD4+, CD8+, or CD8+CD57+ T cells (not recorded which) from PBMCs. CDR3: CATSRDTVTSYEQYF. Here the CDR3 DNA reads TGTGCCACCAGCAGAGATACAGTCACCTCCTACGAGCAGTACTTC.